A selection of T cell receptor beta chains follows, all from one sample in a study of identical twins. Each CDR3 protein gets one entry after TCRdb re-called the 5' RACE reads with MiXCR. The sample has 540,000 or so distinct CDR3 sequences; approximately 20% are singletons. The data also belong to a second study, concerning yellow fever vaccine responses in identical twins.

Sequencing used CD4+ T cells sorted from blood. The origin of the receptors is a woman younger than 30 in good health. Each CDR3 is given with its conserved first and last residue. D genes are given only for firm matches. Some rows have no size entry. The others give once, few or many, or a class for an expanded clone.

J gene: TRBJ1-1
V gene: TRBV5-1
clone size: .
D gene: .
CDR3 protein: CASSLGRWLRTEAFF
CDR3 DNA: TGCGCCAGCAGCTTGGGGAGGTGGTTACGCACTGAAGCTTTCTTT

J gene: TRBJ2-3
V gene: TRBV29-1
clone size: .
D gene: TRBD2
CDR3 protein: CSVPTSGKNTDTQYF
CDR3 DNA: TGCAGCGTTCCGACTAGCGGGAAGAATACAGATACGCAGTATTTT

J gene: TRBJ2-2
V gene: TRBV18
clone size: few
D gene: .
CDR3 protein: CASSLRAKETGELFF
CDR3 DNA: TGTGCCAGCTCACTCCGGGCCAAAGAGACCGGGGAGCTGTTTTTT

J gene: TRBJ2-1
V gene: TRBV5-1
clone size: few
D gene: .
CDR3 protein: CASSTGLTSSQFF
CDR3 DNA: TGCGCCAGCAGCACCGGACTGACCTCCTCGCAGTTCTTC

J gene: TRBJ2-5
V gene: TRBV20-1
clone size: .
D gene: .
CDR3 protein: CSASPQETQYF
CDR3 DNA: TGCAGTGCGAGCCCTCAAGAGACCCAGTACTTC

J gene: TRBJ1-6
V gene: TRBV6-1
clone size: few
D gene: .
CDR3 protein: CASSEAGLGVTEPLHF
CDR3 DNA: TGTGCCAGCAGTGAAGCCGGGCTCGGGGTTACTGAGCCCCTCCACTTT

J gene: TRBJ2-6
V gene: TRBV28
clone size: few
D gene: .
CDR3 protein: CASSPLGGANVLTF
CDR3 DNA: TGTGCCAGCAGTCCCTTGGGTGGGGCCAACGTCCTGACTTTC

J gene: TRBJ2-2
V gene: TRBV27
clone size: .
D gene: .
CDR3 protein: CASSSLARQNTGELFF
CDR3 DNA: TGTGCCAGCAGTTCTTTGGCGAGACAAAACACCGGGGAGCTGTTTTTT

J gene: TRBJ1-2
V gene: TRBV18
clone size: .
D gene: .
CDR3 protein: CASSPSVGFWYGYTF
CDR3 DNA: TGTGCCAGCTCACCATCAGTAGGATTCTGGTATGGCTACACCTTC

J gene: TRBJ2-2
V gene: TRBV12-3/TRBV12-4
clone size: few
D gene: .
CDR3 protein: CASFVGVGGELFF
CDR3 DNA: TGTGCCAGTTTTGTGGGAGTTGGCGGGGAGCTGTTTTTT

J gene: TRBJ2-2
V gene: TRBV5-1
clone size: .
D gene: .
CDR3 protein: CASSLSTNTGELFF
CDR3 DNA: TGCGCCAGCAGCTTATCGACGAACACCGGGGAGCTGTTTTTT

J gene: TRBJ2-3
V gene: TRBV9
clone size: many
D gene: TRBD2
CDR3 protein: CASSAPLASSTDTQYF
CDR3 DNA: TGTGCCAGCAGCGCCCCACTAGCGTCTAGCACAGATACGCAGTATTTT

J gene: TRBJ1-1
V gene: TRBV5-1
clone size: .
D gene: .
CDR3 protein: CASSLGQKANTEAFF
CDR3 DNA: TGCGCCAGCAGCTTGGGGCAGAAGGCGAACACTGAAGCTTTCTTT

J gene: TRBJ2-5
V gene: TRBV12-3/TRBV12-4
clone size: few
D gene: TRBD2
CDR3 protein: CASSQTSGRYQETQYF
CDR3 DNA: TGTGCCAGCAGCCAAACTAGCGGGCGGTACCAAGAGACCCAGTACTTC

J gene: TRBJ2-1
V gene: TRBV5-1
clone size: few
D gene: TRBD1
CDR3 protein: CASSSGTGVSYEQFF
CDR3 DNA: TGCGCCAGCAGCTCCGGGACAGGGGTGTCCTATGAGCAGTTCTTC

J gene: TRBJ2-7
V gene: TRBV18
clone size: .
D gene: .
CDR3 protein: CASSPATREQYF
CDR3 DNA: TGTGCCAGCTCACCAGCCACCCGAGAGCAGTACTTC

J gene: TRBJ1-6
V gene: TRBV7-8
clone size: many
D gene: .
CDR3 protein: CASSSRVAGNNSPLHF
CDR3 DNA: TGTGCCAGCAGCTCACGGGTTGCGGGGAATAATTCACCCCTCCACTTT

J gene: TRBJ2-2
V gene: TRBV20-1
clone size: .
D gene: .
CDR3 protein: CSARGSNTGELFF
CDR3 DNA: TGCAGTGCTAGGGGCTCGAACACCGGGGAGCTGTTTTTT

J gene: TRBJ1-2
V gene: TRBV6-2/TRBV6-3
clone size: few
D gene: .
CDR3 protein: CASSYPDSRGRIFYGYTF
CDR3 DNA: TGTGCCAGCAGTTACCCCGACAGTCGGGGCCGGATCTTCTATGGCTACACCTTC

J gene: TRBJ1-1
V gene: TRBV5-1
clone size: many
D gene: .
CDR3 protein: CASSFNSMNTEAFF
CDR3 DNA: TGCGCCAGCAGCTTCAATTCTATGAACACTGAAGCTTTCTTT

J gene: TRBJ2-2
V gene: TRBV7-9
clone size: .
D gene: .
CDR3 protein: CASSFGSGRTGELFF
CDR3 DNA: TGTGCCAGCAGCTTCGGGTCTGGGCGGACCGGGGAGCTGTTTTTT

J gene: TRBJ2-7
V gene: TRBV2
clone size: .
D gene: .
CDR3 protein: CASSEISVYSYEQYF
CDR3 DNA: TGTGCCAGCAGTGAAATTAGCGTTTACTCCTACGAGCAGTACTTC

J gene: TRBJ2-1
V gene: TRBV5-1
clone size: .
D gene: TRBD2
CDR3 protein: CASSSGLAGGSSSYNEQFF
CDR3 DNA: TGCGCCAGCAGCTCCGGACTAGCGGGGGGGTCCAGCTCCTACAATGAGCAGTTCTTC

J gene: TRBJ2-1
V gene: TRBV7-8
clone size: few
D gene: TRBD2
CDR3 protein: CASSHSGGEGGSSYNEQFF
CDR3 DNA: TGTGCCAGCAGCCACTCCGGGGGGGAAGGCGGGAGCTCCTACAATGAGCAGTTCTTC

J gene: TRBJ2-5
V gene: TRBV25-1
clone size: few
D gene: TRBD2
CDR3 protein: CASVAGGRETQYF
CDR3 DNA: TGTGCCAGCGTAGCGGGGGGGCGGGAGACCCAGTACTTC

J gene: TRBJ1-5
V gene: TRBV2
clone size: few
D gene: .
CDR3 protein: CASNRGPGSNQPQHF
CDR3 DNA: TGTGCCAGCAATAGGGGACCCGGAAGCAATCAGCCCCAGCATTTT

J gene: TRBJ2-5
V gene: TRBV20-1
clone size: .
D gene: TRBD2
CDR3 protein: CSANGGGAEGTQYF
CDR3 DNA: TGCAGTGCTAACGGCGGGGGGGCCGAGGGGACCCAGTACTTC

J gene: TRBJ2-1
V gene: TRBV5-5
clone size: few
D gene: TRBD1
CDR3 protein: CASSPGVAGGYNEQFF
CDR3 DNA: TGTGCCAGCAGTCCAGGAGTGGCAGGGGGATACAATGAGCAGTTCTTC

J gene: TRBJ2-5
V gene: TRBV7-9
clone size: .
D gene: .
CDR3 protein: CASSLLGPQETQYF
CDR3 DNA: TGTGCCAGCAGCTTACTGGGACCACAAGAGACCCAGTACTTC

J gene: TRBJ2-5
V gene: TRBV11-1
clone size: few
D gene: .
CDR3 protein: CASSSDGWTQYF
CDR3 DNA: TGTGCCAGCAGCTCCGATGGGTGGACCCAGTACTTC

J gene: TRBJ1-5
V gene: TRBV12-3/TRBV12-4
clone size: few
D gene: .
CDR3 protein: CASSLSLPSNQPQHF
CDR3 DNA: TGTGCCAGCAGTTTATCGCTCCCTAGCAATCAGCCCCAGCATTTT

J gene: TRBJ2-7
V gene: TRBV7-9
clone size: few
D gene: TRBD2
CDR3 protein: CASRNSGANYEQYF
CDR3 DNA: TGTGCCAGCAGGAATAGCGGGGCGAACTACGAGCAGTACTTC

J gene: TRBJ2-5
V gene: TRBV6-5
clone size: .
D gene: TRBD1
CDR3 protein: CASSYRTGQETQYF
CDR3 DNA: TGTGCCAGCAGTTACAGGACAGGACAAGAGACCCAGTACTTC

J gene: TRBJ2-2
V gene: TRBV27
clone size: .
D gene: .
CDR3 protein: CASSLSIRATGELFF
CDR3 DNA: TGTGCCAGCAGTTTATCGATCCGGGCCACCGGGGAGCTGTTTTTT

J gene: TRBJ1-5
V gene: TRBV3-1
clone size: few
D gene: .
CDR3 protein: CASSQGPGNQPQHF
CDR3 DNA: TGTGCCAGCAGCCAAGGCCCGGGCAATCAGCCCCAGCATTTT

J gene: TRBJ1-4
V gene: TRBV3-1
clone size: few
D gene: TRBD1
CDR3 protein: CASSLGRTGREKLFF
CDR3 DNA: TGTGCCAGCAGCCTTGGGCGGACAGGGCGAGAAAAACTGTTTTTT

J gene: TRBJ2-7
V gene: TRBV11-2
clone size: many
D gene: .
CDR3 protein: CASSLRNDPYEQYF
CDR3 DNA: TGTGCCAGCAGCTTACGAAACGACCCCTACGAGCAGTACTTC

J gene: TRBJ2-1
V gene: TRBV19
clone size: .
D gene: TRBD2
CDR3 protein: CASSKEGGPYNEQFF
CDR3 DNA: TGTGCCAGTAGTAAGGAGGGAGGGCCATACAATGAGCAGTTCTTC

J gene: TRBJ2-1
V gene: TRBV12-3/TRBV12-4
clone size: .
D gene: TRBD2
CDR3 protein: CASKLREWDEQFF
CDR3 DNA: TGTGCCAGCAAATTGCGGGAGTGGGATGAGCAGTTCTTC

J gene: TRBJ1-2
V gene: TRBV7-8
clone size: .
D gene: .
CDR3 protein: CASSLDPLQGIYGYTF
CDR3 DNA: TGTGCCAGCAGCTTAGACCCCCTACAGGGAATCTATGGCTACACCTTC

J gene: TRBJ2-1
V gene: TRBV3-1
clone size: few
D gene: TRBD2
CDR3 protein: CASSQDSGLAGYYNEQFF
CDR3 DNA: TGTGCCAGCAGCCAAGATAGCGGACTAGCGGGATACTACAATGAGCAGTTCTTC

J gene: TRBJ1-5
V gene: TRBV6-5
clone size: .
D gene: .
CDR3 protein: CASSYEARVNQPQHF
CDR3 DNA: TGTGCCAGCAGTTATGAAGCCAGGGTCAATCAGCCCCAGCATTTT

J gene: TRBJ2-5
V gene: TRBV24-1
clone size: few
D gene: TRBD1
CDR3 protein: CATSPEGQGESKTQYF
CDR3 DNA: TGTGCCACCAGCCCCGAGGGACAGGGGGAATCGAAGACCCAGTACTTC

J gene: TRBJ2-3
V gene: TRBV12-3/TRBV12-4
clone size: few
D gene: TRBD2
CDR3 protein: CASSLSGGGMTDTQYF
CDR3 DNA: TGTGCCAGCAGTTTATCCGGCGGGGGGATGACAGATACGCAGTATTTT

J gene: TRBJ2-1
V gene: TRBV3-1
clone size: few
D gene: .
CDR3 protein: CASSQGRGEYNEQFF
CDR3 DNA: TGTGCCAGCAGCCAAGGCCGGGGAGAATACAATGAGCAGTTCTTC